The present T cell receptor beta chain was sequenced within a study of cytomegalovirus exposure and HLA in healthy donors. 13 Jbeta primers and 60 Vbeta primers were used for the PCR. Assay used: immunoSEQ multiplex PCR; TCRdb lists only in-frame clones, some missing. The sample gives about 150,000 clones, about 84% of which show up once; around 5% is in the top ten. Germline assignment: CDR1 SGHTA and CDR2 FQGTGA. The ends lost 0 bases at V and 6 bases at J; junction bases unmatched: 4. The CDR3 runs to 16 residues. This TCR derives from a man aged 18 to 29 in good health and CMV-seronegative. This chain links TRBV7-3 with TRBJ1-6; 8 bases align to TRBD1. Sequencing used PBMCs. CDR3 residues: CASSLTGTGGNSPLHF. The DNA for the CDR3 is TGTGCCAGCAGCTTAACCGGTACAGGGGGTAATTCACCCCTCCACTTT.